The T cell receptor beta chain under discussion was sequenced for a study of T cells in women clearing cervical HPV infection. The V gene's germline CDR1 is SGHDT and CDR2 YYEEEE. The CDR3 is made up of 13 amino acids. V gave up 4 bases and J gave up 4 bases, with 11 bases separating them. TCR beta CDR3 amplified by multiplex PCR from approximately 1,100 ng genomic DNA. Sequenced by immunoSEQ multiplex PCR; TCRdb stores in-frame clones only, minus some. The sample yields about 36,000 clones, of which the top ten take up about 1.7%. Of note for this clone: The observed sequence ends 3 residues before the CDR3 terminus, with the missing tail filled in from the germline J gene.

Input material: blood buffy coat. This TCR came from a woman between 18 and 70 years old with a cervical HPV16 infection that either progressed to CIN3+ or cleared (not recorded which). This chain joins TRBV5-6 and TRBJ2-5, with D tentatively TRBD2 (5 bases). CDR3 protein: CASSATSVETQYF. The CDR3 bases that were read are TGTGCCAGCAGCGCCACTAGTGTAGAGACC.